One sample yielded the 30 T cell receptor beta chains listed below, sequenced in a study of blood T cell repertoires in COVID-19. Sequencing used immunoSEQ multiplex PCR; TCRdb keeps in-frame clones, though not all of them. Among over 60,000 clones listed, about 77% were seen once. Sequenced sample: peripheral blood. These receptors were taken from an elderly man with active or convalescent COVID-19.

CDR3 in DNA: TGTGCCAGTAGTATCTTGGGGGCGGTGCAGTTCTTC. Protein sequence: CASSILGAVQFF. J is TRBJ2-1 and V is TRBV19; D possibly corresponds to TRBD1 (6 bases). Germline V gene data show CDR1 as LNHDA and CDR2 as SQIVND (reference sequence). This CDR3 comprises 12 residues. With 3 bases removed from V and 12 bases from J, the gap between germline ends came to 12 bases.

This chain uses TRBV6-5 with TRBJ2-3; D is perhaps TRBD2 (5 bases). CDR3 length equals 13 residues. V was trimmed by 6 bases and J by 3 bases, leaving 10 bases between them. Germline V gives CDR1 MNHEY, CDR2 SVGAGI. CDR3 loop: CASRRALTDTQYF. The CDR3 coding sequence is TGTGCCAGCAGGAGGGCATTAACAGATACGCAGTATTTT.

The chain carries TRBV27 and TRBJ1-5, with 7 bases identical to TRBD1. J was trimmed by 7 bases and V by 3 bases; bases with no gene match: 12. CDR3 length equals 16 residues. The germline V gene has CDR1 MNHEY and CDR2 SMNVEV (reference sequence). CDR3 region: CASSFLGTAKEQPQHF. CDR3 sequence (DNA): TGTGCCAGCAGTTTCCTGGGGACAGCGAAAGAGCAGCCCCAGCATTTT.

The chain has TRBV2 and TRBJ2-5, with unresolved D. The germline V gene has CDR1 SNHLY and CDR2 FYNNEI. V dropped 4 bases and J dropped 9 bases, with 12 bases sitting between them. This CDR3 region has 12 residues. CDR3 region: CASSVEPRAQYF. For the CDR3, the DNA is TGTGCCAGCAGTGTGGAACCTCGGGCCCAGTACTTC.

The rearrangement uses TRBV9 and TRBJ2-3; D gene uncertain. V shed 0 bases and J shed 2 bases, with 7 bases lying between them. Per the germline V gene, CDR1 is SGDLS and CDR2 is YYNGEE. There are 14 residues in the CDR3. CDR3 DNA sequence: TGTGCCAGCAGCGTAGCACTCAACACAGATACGCAGTATTTT. It translates to CASSVALNTDTQYF.

The chain is built from TRBV27 and TRBJ1-1; tentatively, D is TRBD1 (6 bases). Trimming removed 5 bases from V and 1 base from J, with 8 bases in between. The CDR3 loop spans 13 amino acids. Germline-derived CDR1 and CDR2 are MNHEY and SMNVEV (reference sequence). As DNA, the CDR3 is TGTGCCAGCAGTACGACAGGGAACACTGAAGCTTTCTTT. This codes for CASSTTGNTEAFF.

The gene calls are TRBV13 and TRBJ2-5, with 7 bases matching TRBD2. Trimming took 6 bases from V and 7 from J; bases not matched to a gene: 5. The CDR3 totals 12 residues. CDR1 and CDR2 from the germline V gene are PRHDT and FYEKMQ (reference sequence). CDR3 sequence (DNA): TGTGCCAGCAGGCGGGAGCGCGGGACCCAGTACTTC. It is translated as CASRRERGTQYF.

V gene TRBV15 combines with J gene TRBJ2-2; TRBD1 is a possible D gene (6 bases). CDR3 length equals 14 residues. V lost 8 bases to trimming and J lost 2 bases, with 12 bases between them. Germline CDR1 and CDR2: LNHNV and YYDKDF (reference sequence). CDR3 residues: CATGRTANTGELFF. DNA of the CDR3: TGTGCCACCGGGCGGACAGCTAACACCGGGGAGCTGTTTTTT.

The genes are TRBV28 and TRBJ2-6; perhaps TRBD2 as D (5 bases). V was pared by 7 bases and J by 2 bases, with 15 bases between. The CDR3 spans 16 residues. Per the germline V gene, CDR1 is MDHEN and CDR2 is SYDVKM. The CDR3: CASTAGGGTGANVLTF. The CDR3 nucleotides are TGTGCCAGCACCGCCGGAGGTGGGACTGGGGCCAACGTCCTGACTTTC.

This chain connects TRBV7-8 to TRBJ1-6; TRBD1 matches 10 bases. The germline gives CDR1 SGHVS, CDR2 FQNEAQ. Unmatched junction bases numbered 8, after V lost 8 bases and J lost 10 bases. The CDR3 loop spans 14 amino acids. The CDR3 reads CASGDRGRRSPLHF. For the CDR3, the DNA is TGTGCCAGCGGGGACAGGGGACGTAGGTCACCCCTCCACTTT.

This clone was observed a handful of times. This chain connects TRBV28 to TRBJ1-4; 7 bases match TRBD1. Germline V gene data show CDR1 as MDHEN and CDR2 as SYDVKM. The CDR3 extends over 14 amino acids. Trimming took 6 bases from V and 6 from J; bases not matched to a gene: 7. The CDR3 DNA follows: TGTGCCAGCAGGAAACGGGACAGATATGAAAAACTGTTTTTT. The encoded protein is CASRKRDRYEKLFF.

The chain links TRBV27 to TRBJ1-4, with D perhaps matching TRBD1 (6 bases). V was cut by 6 bases and J by 0 bases, with 14 bases left in between. This CDR3 region has 16 residues. In germline, CDR1 is MNHEY, CDR2 SMNVEV (reference sequence). CDR3 residues: CASRRGGPTTNEKLFF. CDR3 bases: TGTGCCAGCAGAAGGGGGGGCCCTACAACTAATGAAAAACTGTTTTTT.

The V and J genes are TRBV7-3 and TRBJ2-1; the D gene is possibly TRBD2 (5 bases). This CDR3 region has 13 residues. Germline loops: CDR1 SGHTA, CDR2 FQGTGA. The V end lost 2 bases, the J end lost 7 bases, and 9 bases lay between the germline ends. CDR3: CASSLGWRNEQFF. The CDR3 DNA reads TGTGCCAGCAGCTTAGGGTGGAGGAATGAGCAGTTCTTC.

This chain uses TRBV5-1 with TRBJ1-1; a possible D gene is TRBD1 (5 bases). V gave up 2 bases and J gave up 4 bases, with 9 bases separating them. The CDR3 has 13 amino acids. The germline gives CDR1 SGHRS, CDR2 YFSETQ. The CDR3 nucleotides are TGCGCCAGCAGCTTCAGGGTGGGCACTGAAGCTTTCTTT. Amino acid sequence: CASSFRVGTEAFF.

This sequence joins TRBV6-5 and TRBJ1-2; 9 positions match TRBD1. CDR3 length: 13 residues. From germline, CDR1 is MNHEY and CDR2 SVGAGI. After removal of 4 bases from V and 7 bases from J, the junction contained 4 bases not matched to a gene. Here the CDR3 reads CASSSRDRAGYTF. The CDR3 nucleotides read TGTGCCAGCAGTTCCCGGGACAGGGCTGGCTACACCTTC.

V and J are TRBV9 and TRBJ1-5, with 8 positions matching TRBD1. The length of the CDR3 is 15 residues. Germline lookup yields CDR1 SGDLS and CDR2 YYNGEE. The trim removed 1 base at V and 7 bases at J, leaving 7 bases unmatched. The CDR3 loop is CASSVTGQGGQPQHF. CDR3 coding DNA: TGTGCCAGCAGCGTAACCGGACAGGGAGGGCAGCCCCAGCATTTT.

J is TRBJ1-5 and V is TRBV27, with D maybe TRBD1 (5 bases). The CDR3 has 16 residues. The ends were cut back, 4 bases at V and 6 bases at J, with 19 bases in the middle. Germline CDR1 and CDR2: MNHEY and SMNVEV (reference sequence). The CDR3 loop is CASSSDLGGGRQPQHF. CDR3 in DNA: TGTGCCAGCAGTTCCGACCTCGGGGGAGGACGTCAGCCCCAGCATTTT.

This clone was seen once. The CDR3 coding sequence is TGTGCCACCAGCAGAGGCCAGGGGGCAGGCGAGCAGTACTTC. Protein product: CATSRGQGAGEQYF. The chain joins TRBV15 to TRBJ2-7, with 8 bases matching TRBD1. The CDR3 runs 14 residues. Germline assignment: CDR1 LNHNV and CDR2 YYDKDF (reference sequence). Trimming cost V 1 base and J 6 bases; bases outside gene matches: 5.

This clone was counted ten times or more. The rearrangement links TRBV3-1 (or the pseudogene TRBV3-2) to TRBJ1-6; 9 nucleotides line up with TRBD1. CDR3 length: 15 amino acids. The junction had 2 bases not matched to a gene; V was cut back by 4 bases and J by 4 bases. The germline gives CDR1 LGHDT, CDR2 YNNKEL (reference sequence). CDR3: CASSPGTGYNSPLHF. The CDR3 nucleotides read TGTGCCAGCAGCCCCGGGACAGGGTATAATTCACCCCTCCACTTT.

The gene calls are TRBV5-1 and TRBJ1-2, with 7 bases that match TRBD1. The trim removed 4 bases at V and 6 bases at J, leaving 12 bases unmatched. Germline-derived CDR1 and CDR2 are SGHRS and YFSETQ. The CDR3 sequence is 15 residues long. The CDR3 bases are TGCGCCAGCAGCAGAGACAGGGTCGAAATCGATGGCTACACCTTC. Protein: CASSRDRVEIDGYTF.

The chain combines TRBV2 with TRBJ2-5, with TRBD1 identical over 7 bases. The length of the CDR3 is 13 residues. V lost 6 bases and J lost 4; bases outside the gene matches: 5. Germline V lookup: CDR1 SNHLY, CDR2 FYNNEI. In nucleotides, the CDR3 is TGTGCCAGCAGCCGGAACAGGGGAGAGACCCAGTACTTC. As protein: CASSRNRGETQYF.

This chain joins TRBV18 and TRBJ2-1, with TRBD2 identical over 7 bases. Unmatched junction bases numbered 14, after V lost 2 bases and J lost 4 bases. This CDR3 contains 18 residues. Germline V gene sequence: CDR1 KGHSH, CDR2 LQKENI. Here the CDR3 DNA reads TGTGCCAGCTCACCATCAATGGGAGGGGCTAGCGGATACAATGAGCAGTTCTTC. This translates into CASSPSMGGASGYNEQFF.

This sequence joins TRBV12-3 or TRBV12-4 and TRBJ2-1; tentatively, D is TRBD2 (5 bases). Trimming took off 6 bases at V and 13 bases at J, with 13 bases between the two ends. This CDR3 is built from 11 residues. CDR3 nucleotides: TGTGCCAGCAGGGAAAGCGGAAACCAGTTCTTC. It translates to CASRESGNQFF.

The J gene is TRBJ2-7, the V gene TRBV6-2 or TRBV6-3; the D is unclear. The CDR3 spans 15 residues. Between the trimmed V and J ends, which lost 0 bases and 4 bases, there was a span of 13 bases. CDR1 and CDR2 (germline): MNHEY, SVGEGT. The CDR3 bases are TGTGCCAGCAGTTACTCGAGGTACCGCCGTTACGAGCAGTACTTC. This codes for CASSYSRYRRYEQYF.

This chain links TRBV24-1 with TRBJ2-1, with 15 bases aligning to TRBD2. CDR1 is KGHDR, CDR2 SFDVKD, per germline. Germline trimming cut 5 bases from V and 9 bases from J; bases unmatched to any gene: 10. This CDR3 comprises 17 residues. CDR3 protein: CATSALGLAGGAGEQFF. The CDR3 DNA reads TGTGCCACCAGTGCCTTGGGACTAGCGGGAGGAGCTGGTGAGCAGTTCTTC.

This clone was seen a few times. V gene TRBV12-3 or TRBV12-4 combines with J gene TRBJ2-5; D remains ambiguous. The V gene lost 5 bases and the J gene lost 7 bases, with 11 bases spanning the gap. CDR3 length: 12 residues. This CDR3 reads CASSPRYWTQYF. The CDR3 coding sequence is TGTGCCAGCAGTCCCCGGTATTGGACCCAGTACTTC.

This clone was picked up one time. The chain has TRBV6-2 or TRBV6-3 and TRBJ1-3; 7 positions match TRBD1. The CDR3 runs to 17 residues. The V and J ends lost 4 bases and 1 base, in that order; junction bases with no gene match: 10. In germline, CDR1 is MNHEY, CDR2 SVGEGT. The CDR3 DNA sequence: TGTGCCAGCAGTTCCGAAGGACAGGACCCTTCTGGAAACACCATATATTTT. Translating it yields CASSSEGQDPSGNTIYF.

The chain couples TRBV27 to TRBJ1-6; 8 bases agree with TRBD1. Losses at the gene ends were 4 bases for V and 1 base for J; bases not matched to a gene: 3. The CDR3 sequence is 16 residues long. CDR1 and CDR2 from the germline V gene are MNHEY and SMNVEV (reference sequence). CDR3 in amino acids: CASSSRQGSYNSPLHF. CDR3 in DNA: TGTGCCAGCAGTTCCCGACAGGGGTCCTATAATTCACCCCTCCACTTT.

The chain combines TRBV6-5 with TRBJ1-4, with D possibly TRBD1 on 6 matching bases. The CDR3 length is 14 residues. V was shortened by 5 bases and J by 8 bases, with 15 bases between the two germline ends. Germline lookup yields CDR1 MNHEY and CDR2 SVGAGI. The CDR3: CASSRTGPREKLFF. For the CDR3, the DNA is TGTGCCAGCAGTAGAACAGGGCCTCGGGAAAAACTGTTTTTT.

The J gene is TRBJ2-6, the V gene TRBV10-1, with 9 bases aligning to TRBD1. The V gene's germline CDR1 is WNHNN and CDR2 SYGVQD (reference sequence). This CDR3 has 18 residues. V lost 11 bases, J lost 0 bases, and 14 bases stayed unmatched. CDR3 sequence: CAGGTGLAGCSGANVLTF. The CDR3 DNA is TGCGCCGGGGGGACAGGGTTGGCGGGATGCTCTGGGGCCAACGTCCTGACTTTC.